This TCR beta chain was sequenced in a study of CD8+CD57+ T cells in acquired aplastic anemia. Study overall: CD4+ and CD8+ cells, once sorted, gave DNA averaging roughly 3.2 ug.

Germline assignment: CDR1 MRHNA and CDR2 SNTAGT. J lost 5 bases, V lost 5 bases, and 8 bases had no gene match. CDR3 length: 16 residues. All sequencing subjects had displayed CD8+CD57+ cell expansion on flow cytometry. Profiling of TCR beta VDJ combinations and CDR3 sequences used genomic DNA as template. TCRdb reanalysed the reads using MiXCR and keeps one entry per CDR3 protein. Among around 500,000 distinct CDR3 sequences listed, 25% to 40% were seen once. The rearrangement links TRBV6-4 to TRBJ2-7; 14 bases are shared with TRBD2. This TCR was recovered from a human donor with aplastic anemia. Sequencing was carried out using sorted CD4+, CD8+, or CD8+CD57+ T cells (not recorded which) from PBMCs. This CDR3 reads CASSPTGLAGADEQYF. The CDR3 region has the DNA TGTGCCAGCAGTCCTACGGGACTAGCGGGGGCCGACGAGCAGTACTTC.